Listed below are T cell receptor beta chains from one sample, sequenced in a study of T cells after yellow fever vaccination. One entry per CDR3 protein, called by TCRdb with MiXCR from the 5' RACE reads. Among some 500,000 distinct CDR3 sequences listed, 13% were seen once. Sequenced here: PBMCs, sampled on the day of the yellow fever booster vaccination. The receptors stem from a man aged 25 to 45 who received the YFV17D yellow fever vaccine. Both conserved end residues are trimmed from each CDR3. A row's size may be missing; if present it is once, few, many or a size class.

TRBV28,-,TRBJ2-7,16,ASSLSPGFGAFSYEQY
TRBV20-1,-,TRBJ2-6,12,SAREGSGANVLT
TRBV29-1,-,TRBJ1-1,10,SVEWGNTEAF
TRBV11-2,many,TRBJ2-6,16,ASSLRLATRSGANVLT
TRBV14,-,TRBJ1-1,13,ASSPLGVLNTEAF
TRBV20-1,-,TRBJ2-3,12,SARFLENTDTQY
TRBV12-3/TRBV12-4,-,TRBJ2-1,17,ASSFQGSGTTRSYNEQF
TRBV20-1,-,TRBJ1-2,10,SGTGQNYGYT
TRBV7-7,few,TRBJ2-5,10,ATGASDPTQY
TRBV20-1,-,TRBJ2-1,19,SAPRPSSREALLPVYNEPF
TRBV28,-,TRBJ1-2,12,ASRDRGHIYGYT
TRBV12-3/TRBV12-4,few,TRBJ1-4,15,ASSPGTGAGILEKLF
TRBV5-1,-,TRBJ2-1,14,ASSLAGTSGSGEQF
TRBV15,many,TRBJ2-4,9,ATSRDRIQY
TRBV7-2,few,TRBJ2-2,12,ASSFHGGTGELF
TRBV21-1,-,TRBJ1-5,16,ASSKGRRIRGQNQPQH
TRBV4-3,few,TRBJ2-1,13,ASSPGLAGVSEQF
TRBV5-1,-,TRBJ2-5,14,ASSAMALAGRETQY
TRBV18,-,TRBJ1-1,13,ASSQPGEGNTEAF
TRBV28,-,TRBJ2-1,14,ASSLGGSGSYNEQF
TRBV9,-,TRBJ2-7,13,ASSVGQGLVYEQY
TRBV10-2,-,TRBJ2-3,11,ASTAAGTDTQY
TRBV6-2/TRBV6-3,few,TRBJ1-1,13,ASTDRPFLNTEAF
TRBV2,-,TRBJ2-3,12,ASLLDVSALKQY
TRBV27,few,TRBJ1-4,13,ASSPGPISNEKLF
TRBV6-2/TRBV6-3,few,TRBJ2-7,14,ASSYATSGLTAEQY
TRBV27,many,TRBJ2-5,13,ASSSQGAGQETQY
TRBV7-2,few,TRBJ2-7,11,ASSLTDYYEQY
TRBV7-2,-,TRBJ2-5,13,ASSPTPALKETQY
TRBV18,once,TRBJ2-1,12,ASSPGGPANEQF
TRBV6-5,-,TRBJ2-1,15,ASSYSYGGEPYNEQF
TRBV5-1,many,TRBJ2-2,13,ASRRGGEATGELF
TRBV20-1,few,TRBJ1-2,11,SAPPRDIYGYT
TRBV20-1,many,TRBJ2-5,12,SAGPGPRVETQY
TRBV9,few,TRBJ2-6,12,ASSVDPGANVLT
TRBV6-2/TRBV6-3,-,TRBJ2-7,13,ASRRTSGRPYEQY
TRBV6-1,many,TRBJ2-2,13,ASRKAAGSTGELF
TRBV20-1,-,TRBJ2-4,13,SALTGGLGKNIQY
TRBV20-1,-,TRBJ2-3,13,SAREGTSGRDTQY
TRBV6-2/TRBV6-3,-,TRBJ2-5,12,ASIRGIYQETQY
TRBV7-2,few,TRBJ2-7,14,ASTPLETGLLYEQY
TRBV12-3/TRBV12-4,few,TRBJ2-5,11,ASRRTIQETQY
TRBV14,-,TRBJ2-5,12,ASSKTGAQETQY
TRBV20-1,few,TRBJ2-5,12,SARRIGGVETQY
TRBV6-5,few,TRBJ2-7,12,ASSYRRERYEQY
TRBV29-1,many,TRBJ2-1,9,NLLLFREQF
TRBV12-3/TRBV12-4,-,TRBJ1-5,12,ASRAGLGNQPQH
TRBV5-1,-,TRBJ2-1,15,ASSLGVGRAAYNEQF
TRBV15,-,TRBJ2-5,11,ATSRDQQETQY
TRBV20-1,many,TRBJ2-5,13,SAEPGVPDQETQY
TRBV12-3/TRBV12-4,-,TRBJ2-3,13,ASSLKSRSTDTQY
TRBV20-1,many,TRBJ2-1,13,SAKRSASGSGEQF
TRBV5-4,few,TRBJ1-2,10,ASTAGFGGYT
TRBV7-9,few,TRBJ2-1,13,ASSSGTVPYNEQF
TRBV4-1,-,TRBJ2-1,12,ASSHGPLGNEQF
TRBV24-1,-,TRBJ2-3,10,ATSDFSDTQY
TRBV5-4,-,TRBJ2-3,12,ASSPTGSTDTQY